These 28 T cell receptor beta chains came from one sample sequenced in a study of blood T cell repertoires in COVID-19. Repertoires were generated with immunoSEQ multiplex PCR, while TCRdb's copy carries only in-frame clones and drops some. The sample consists of roughly 400,000 clones, about 88% of them appearing once. The source material was PBMCs or T cells enriched from blood (not recorded which). The source is a woman aged 18 to 35 who had been exposed to COVID-19.

The gene calls are TRBV6-5 and TRBJ1-1; perhaps TRBD1 as D (6 bases). The germline V gene encodes CDR1 MNHEY and CDR2 SVGAGI. The CDR3 has 15 amino acids. The V end lost 2 bases, the J end lost 0 bases, and 10 bases lay between the germline ends. The CDR3 here is CASSYTRGLNTEAFF. The CDR3 DNA sequence: TGTGCCAGCAGTTACACCAGGGGCCTGAACACTGAAGCTTTCTTT.

V usage is TRBV6-2 or TRBV6-3 and J usage is TRBJ2-7, with 8 bases identical to TRBD1. The CDR3 is 18 residues long. Germline trimming cut 2 bases from V and 5 bases from J; bases unmatched to any gene: 17. Per the germline V gene, CDR1 is MNHEY and CDR2 is SVGEGT. The CDR3: CASSYGPPDRGFRNEQYF. CDR3 bases: TGTGCCAGCAGTTACGGTCCCCCCGACAGGGGATTTCGCAACGAGCAGTACTTC.

V and J are TRBV6-5 and TRBJ2-5; D possibly corresponds to TRBD2 (6 bases). V was clipped by 8 bases and J by 4 bases, with 17 bases between them. Germline V gives CDR1 MNHEY, CDR2 SVGAGI. The CDR3 is 14 amino acids. The CDR3 sequence is CASLPSYGRETQYF. CDR3 bases: TGTGCCAGCCTTCCCTCCTACGGGAGAGAGACCCAGTACTTC.

The V and J genes are TRBV7-2 and TRBJ2-1; TRBD1 matches at 7 bases. CDR3 length: 13 amino acids. The ends lost 5 bases at V and 14 bases at J; junction bases unmatched: 12. Germline lookup yields CDR1 SGHTA and CDR2 FQGNSA. The CDR3 is CASSKGQWVGEFF. The CDR3, as DNA: TGTGCCAGCAGCAAGGGACAGTGGGTGGGGGAGTTCTTC. The variable domain in full, with the rest retrieved from reference TRBV7-2 and TRBJ2-1, is GAGVSQSPSNKVTEKGKDVELRCDPISGHTALYWYRQSLGQGLEFLIYFQGNSAPDKSGLPSDRFSAERTGGSVSTLTIQRTQQEDSAVYLCASSKGQWVGEFFGPGTRLTVL.

V usage is TRBV18 and J usage is TRBJ2-5; 9 nucleotides align to TRBD1. V dropped 4 bases and J dropped 4; count of bases not matched to a gene: 4. The CDR3 covers 14 residues. Germline V lookup: CDR1 KGHSH, CDR2 LQKENI. CDR3 in amino acids: CASSRRQGGETQYF. The CDR3 DNA follows: TGTGCCAGCTCACGGCGACAGGGGGGAGAGACCCAGTACTTC.

The chain recombines TRBV6-4 with TRBJ2-2; 11 bases align to TRBD1. After removal of 11 bases from V and 5 bases from J, the junction contained 7 bases not matched to a gene. Germline lookup yields CDR1 MRHNA and CDR2 SNTAGT. The CDR3 contains 14 residues. The DNA for the CDR3 is TGTGCCGCGCCCGGGACAGGGGGAACCGGGGAGCTGTTTTTT. Translating gives CAAPGTGGTGELFF.

This clone was counted a single time. This sequence joins TRBV4-2 and TRBJ1-2, with 8 bases identical to TRBD1. Germline-derived CDR1 and CDR2 are LGHNA and YNFKEQ. Losses at the gene ends were 5 bases for V and 1 base for J; bases not matched to a gene: 6. The CDR3 runs 15 residues. The DNA of the CDR3 is TGTGCCAGCAGCTACCGGACAGGGAATAACTATGGCTACACCTTC. Translating it yields CASSYRTGNNYGYTF.

V usage is TRBV30 and J usage is TRBJ2-3; the D gene is possibly TRBD1 (6 bases). The V gene lost 3 bases and the J gene lost 4 bases, with 14 bases spanning the gap. Germline V gene lookup returns CDR1 GTSNPN and CDR2 SVGIG (reference sequence). The length of the CDR3 is 14 residues. The CDR3 loop is CAWRGQGFSDTQYF. The CDR3 DNA follows: TGTGCCTGGAGGGGTCAGGGGTTTTCAGATACGCAGTATTTT.

Concerning this clone: Other nucleotide sequences from this sample produce the same CDR3. The V gene is TRBV18, the J gene TRBJ1-5, with D maybe TRBD1 (6 bases). CDR1 and CDR2 (germline): KGHSH, LQKENI. CDR3 length: 16 amino acids. The V end was cut by 0 bases, the J end by 4 bases, with 13 bases between. This chain's CDR3 is CASSPPGRGGNQPQHF. The CDR3 DNA sequence: TGTGCCAGCTCACCACCAGGCAGGGGTGGTAATCAGCCCCAGCATTTT.

The chain combines TRBV20-1 with TRBJ1-2; a possible D gene is TRBD1 (6 bases). Trimming cost V 5 bases and J 8 bases, with 12 bases left between them. CDR1 is DFQATT, CDR2 SNEGSKA, per germline (reference sequence). The CDR3 spans 11 residues. Here the CDR3 DNA reads TGCAGTGCTTTCGGACAGCAGGGCTACACCTTC. Protein product: CSAFGQQGYTF.

The chain is built from TRBV7-2 and TRBJ2-5, with 9 nucleotides matching TRBD2. After removal of 1 base from V and 1 base from J, the junction contained 7 bases not matched to a gene. CDR3 length: 17 residues. Germline CDR1 and CDR2: SGHTA and FQGNSA. The CDR3 region is CASSLGLLAGTQETQYF. Here the CDR3 DNA reads TGTGCCAGCAGCTTAGGTCTGCTAGCGGGGACCCAAGAGACCCAGTACTTC.

The CDR3 sequence is CASSRPQDSNQPQHF. The CDR3, as DNA: TGCGCCAGCAGCCGACCTCAGGATAGCAATCAGCCCCAGCATTTT. The V call is TRBV4-1, the J call TRBJ1-5; D is uncertain. CDR3 length: 15 residues. Germline V lookup: CDR1 MGHRA, CDR2 YSYEKL. With 4 bases removed from V and 0 bases from J, the gap between germline ends came to 10 bases.

The CDR3 coding sequence is TGCGCCAGCAGCTTGGGGGGAACGACAGTTAATGAGCAGTTCTTC. Translating gives CASSLGGTTVNEQFF. The chain has TRBV5-1 and TRBJ2-1, with a tentative D call TRBD1 (5 bases). Germline CDR1 reads SGHRS; CDR2 reads YFSETQ. The CDR3 is made up of 15 amino acids. Between the trimmed V and J ends, which lost 0 bases and 7 bases, there was a span of 14 bases.

The V call is TRBV6-1, the J call TRBJ1-2; no clear D gene. Trimming took off 0 bases at V and 4 bases at J, with 6 bases between the two ends. CDR1 is MNHNS, CDR2 SASEGT, per germline. The CDR3 runs to 13 residues. The CDR3 reads CASSEAHSYGYTF. DNA of the CDR3: TGTGCCAGCAGTGAAGCGCACAGCTATGGCTACACCTTC.

V usage is TRBV3-1 (or the pseudogene TRBV3-2) and J usage is TRBJ1-2; TRBD1 agrees at 9 bases. The CDR3 is made up of 14 amino acids. Looked up from germline, CDR1 is LGHDT and CDR2 is YNNKEL (reference sequence). The V gene end was trimmed by 4 bases and the J gene end by 2 bases; junction bases not matched to a gene: 2. CDR3 nucleotide sequence: TGTGCCAGCAGCCCCGGACAGGGGAACTATGGCTACACCTTC. Its translation: CASSPGQGNYGYTF.

The chain links TRBV18 to TRBJ1-2; TRBD1 might be the D (5 bases). From germline, CDR1 is KGHSH and CDR2 LQKENI. The CDR3 is made up of 13 amino acids. Trimming took 5 bases from V and 2 from J, leaving 9 bases between them. This chain's CDR3 is CASSFDSNYGYTF. CDR3 nucleotide sequence: TGTGCCAGCTCATTTGACAGCAACTATGGCTACACCTTC.

This chain connects TRBV7-2 to TRBJ1-6, with 9 bases that match TRBD1. The V gene end was trimmed by 8 bases and the J gene end by 7 bases; junction bases not matched to a gene: 9. CDR1 is SGHTA and CDR2 is FQGNSA in the germline V gene. The CDR3 runs to 15 residues. Here the CDR3 reads CASLKGGQGNSPLHF. Here the CDR3 DNA reads TGTGCCAGCTTAAAGGGGGGACAGGGCAATTCACCCCTCCACTTT.

The gene calls are TRBV28 and TRBJ2-1; 11 bases fit TRBD2. The ends lost 6 bases at V and 6 bases at J; junction bases unmatched: 16. The CDR3 has 18 amino acids. Germline loops: CDR1 MDHEN, CDR2 SYDVKM. The CDR3 nucleotides are TGTGCCAGCAGGGTAGCGGGGGGGCTTACATCAGTCCCCAATGAGCAGTTCTTC. It yields the protein CASRVAGGLTSVPNEQFF.

This chain connects TRBV2 to TRBJ1-6; 7 nucleotides line up with TRBD1. This CDR3 has 15 residues. V shed 4 bases, J shed 2 bases, and the junction held 2 bases outside the gene matches. CDR1 is SNHLY and CDR2 is FYNNEI in the germline V gene. Written as DNA, the CDR3 is TGTGCCAGCAGTGCCGGGACAGCCTATAATTCACCCCTCCACTTT. Its translation: CASSAGTAYNSPLHF. The full variable domain, rest sourced from reference TRBV2 and TRBJ1-6, is EPEVTQTPSHQVTQMGQEVILRCVPISNHLYFYWYRQILGQKVEFLVSFYNNEISEKSEIFDDQFSVERPDGSNFTLKIRSTKLEDSAMYFCASSAGTAYNSPLHFGNGTRLTVT.

This chain joins TRBV12-3 or TRBV12-4 and TRBJ1-5, with D perhaps TRBD1 (5 bases). This CDR3 has 13 amino acids. Trimming removed 7 bases from V and 2 bases from J, with 9 bases in between. The CDR3 sequence is CASTSTGNQPQHF. As DNA, the CDR3 is TGTGCCAGCACCTCGACAGGCAATCAGCCCCAGCATTTT.

The chain joins TRBV30 to TRBJ2-1, with TRBD1 matching 8 bases. CDR3 length: 16 amino acids. V shed 5 bases and J 5 bases; nucleotides not matched to a gene: 14. Germline-derived CDR1 and CDR2 are GTSNPN and SVGIG (reference sequence). The CDR3 coding sequence is TGTGCCTGGGTATCCCGGACAGGGAAGAGGGACAATGAGCAGTTCTTC. It specifies CAWVSRTGKRDNEQFF.

The V and J genes are TRBV3-1 (or the pseudogene TRBV3-2) and TRBJ1-5, with D perhaps matching TRBD1 (5 bases). Germline CDR1 is LGHDT and CDR2 is YNNKEL (reference sequence). CDR3 size: 14 residues. V lost 4 bases, J lost 5 bases, and 12 bases lay in between. DNA for the CDR3: TGTGCCAGCAGCCCTCGGGGGTGGTATCAGCCCCAGCATTTT. It translates to CASSPRGWYQPQHF.

The chain recombines TRBV4-3 with TRBJ2-1, with TRBD1 matching 7 bases. Trimming removed 0 bases from V and 7 bases from J; junction bases left unmatched: 15. The CDR3 has 18 amino acids. The V gene's germline CDR1 is LGHNA and CDR2 YSLEER. The CDR3: CASSQDLPRQGPGNEQFF. CDR3 in DNA: TGCGCCAGCAGCCAAGATTTGCCAAGACAGGGACCAGGGAATGAGCAGTTCTTC.

This rearrangement joins TRBV5-5 to TRBJ1-2; tentative D call: TRBD1 (5 bases). Germline-derived CDR1 and CDR2 are SGHKS and YYEKEE (reference sequence). Trimming took off 0 bases at V and 0 bases at J, with 9 bases between the two ends. The CDR3 is 15 residues long. CDR3 loop: CASSLEDTTNYGYTF. CDR3 bases: TGTGCCAGCAGCTTGGAGGACACGACTAACTATGGCTACACCTTC.

In nucleotides, the CDR3 is TGTGCCAGCAGGCAAATGACTAGCGGGAGTATCTATACGCAGTATTTT. This gives the protein CASRQMTSGSIYTQYF. This chain connects TRBV27 to TRBJ2-3; 12 bases map to TRBD2. There are 16 residues in the CDR3. CDR1 is MNHEY and CDR2 is SMNVEV in the germline V gene (reference sequence). The V segment lost 6 bases and the J segment 7 bases; nucleotides outside the gene matches: 11.

This chain joins TRBV5-6 and TRBJ1-2; D is unresolved. With 4 bases removed from V and 7 bases from J, the gap between germline ends came to 14 bases. Per the germline V gene, CDR1 is SGHDT and CDR2 is YYEEEE. There are 13 residues in the CDR3. In nucleotides, the CDR3 is TGTGCCAGCAGCAACTCTGCATGGAGTGGCTACACCTTC. Its translation is CASSNSAWSGYTF. The complete variable domain, with remaining parts taken from reference TRBV5-6 and TRBJ1-2, reads DAGVTQSPTHLIKTRGQQVTLRCSPKSGHDTVSWYQQALGQGPQFIFQYYEEEERQRGNFPDRFSGHQFPNYSSELNVNALLLGDSALYLCASSNSAWSGYTFGSGTRLTVV.

V usage is TRBV19 and J usage is TRBJ2-5; 10 bases fit TRBD2. Trimming cost V 6 bases and J 5 bases; bases outside gene matches: 15. In germline, CDR1 is LNHDA, CDR2 SQIVND (reference sequence). The CDR3 totals 17 residues. The CDR3 coding sequence is TGTGCCAGTAGAGGAGGAGCGGGGCTAGCGGGGGTGGAGACCCAGTACTTC. Translated: CASRGGAGLAGVETQYF.

J is TRBJ1-1 and V is TRBV5-3; 7 nucleotides agree with TRBD1. TRBV5-3 is an ORF, with its function uncertain. Trimming took 4 bases from V and 0 from J; bases not matched to a gene: 12. This CDR3 region has 17 residues. The CDR3 DNA sequence: TGTGCCAGAAGCCACGGACAGGCGCCCCGCCTGAACACTGAAGCTTTCTTT. This encodes CARSHGQAPRLNTEAFF.